This T cell receptor beta chain was sequenced during a study of cytomegalovirus exposure and HLA in healthy donors. This clone was counted a single time. It was with 60 Vbeta and 13 Jbeta primers that the PCR ran. Generated by immunoSEQ multiplex PCR, the TCRdb table keeps only in-frame clones and is missing some. The data contain some 200,000 clones, about 89% of them seen just once; the ten biggest clones take up over 0.95%. The sample was PBMCs. The sequence derives from a woman under 30 in good health and CMV-seronegative.

The CDR3 reads CASSDSILRPGTKFYGYTF. The DNA for the CDR3 is TGTGCCAGCAGTGACTCGATTCTCCGTCCCGGGACAAAATTTTATGGCTACACCTTC. The J gene is TRBJ1-2, the V gene TRBV6-4; possible D gene TRBD1, 6 bases. The CDR3 sequence is 19 residues long. Germline CDR1 MRHNA, CDR2 SNTAGT. Trimming removed 0 bases from V and 5 bases from J, with 25 bases in between.